This T cell receptor beta chain was identified in a study of T cell responses to AZD1222 COVID-19 vaccine. Study results and caveats: CD4 TCRs associated with vaccination spanned spike, dominating at 160-218 and 743-854. Within unmutated variant regions lay the reported targets of nearly half of spike-specific TCRs. Receipt of two AZD1222 doses was followed by a rise in Spike-specific TCR breadth and depth. Repertoire sampling occurred only after the peak T cell response.

Of note for this clone: The antigen is not known.

This table comes from immunoSEQ multiplex PCR, and its TCRdb copy is limited to in-frame clones, with some not included. The repertoire has about 83,000 clones, more than 70% of them found once; the top ten carry 8.7%. The CDR3 is made up of 15 amino acids. The J segment lost 6 bases and the V segment lost 3 bases, leaving 4 bases of the junction unmatched. CDR1 is SGDLS and CDR2 is YYNGEE in the germline V gene. The TCR was taken from an adult in good health. This sequence joins TRBV9 and TRBJ1-6; 9 nucleotides match TRBD1. Sequencing used peripheral blood, obtained on day 0 of AZD1222 vaccination. Written as DNA, the CDR3 is TGTGCCAGCAGCGGAGGGACAGGGTCTAATTCACCCCTCCACTTT. It specifies CASSGGTGSNSPLHF.